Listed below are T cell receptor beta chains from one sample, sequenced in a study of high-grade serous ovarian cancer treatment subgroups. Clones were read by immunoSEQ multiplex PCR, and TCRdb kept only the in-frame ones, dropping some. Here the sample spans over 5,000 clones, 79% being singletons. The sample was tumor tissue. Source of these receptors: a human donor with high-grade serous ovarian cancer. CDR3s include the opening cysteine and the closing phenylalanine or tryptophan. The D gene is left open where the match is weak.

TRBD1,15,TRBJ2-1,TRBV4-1,CASSQVQGAGNEQFF
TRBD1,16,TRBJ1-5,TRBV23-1,CASPRSGTGINQPQHF
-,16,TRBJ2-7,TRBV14,CASSQGKPGSSYEQYF
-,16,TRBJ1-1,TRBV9,CASSLRGDTRDGEAFF
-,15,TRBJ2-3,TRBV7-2,CASSSGTVRTDTQYF
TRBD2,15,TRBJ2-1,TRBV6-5,CASSPSGGDLYEQFF
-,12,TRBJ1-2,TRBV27,CASHKAGHGYTF
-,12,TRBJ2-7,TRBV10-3,CAISVSSYEQYF
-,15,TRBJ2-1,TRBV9,CASSVDGIPYNEQFF
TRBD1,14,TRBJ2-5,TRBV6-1,CASSDPTGARTQYF
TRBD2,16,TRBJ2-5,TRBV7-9,CASSNPSSGGAGTQYF
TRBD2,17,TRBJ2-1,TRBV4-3,CASSQDTSGGTYNEQFF
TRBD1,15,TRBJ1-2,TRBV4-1,CASSFTGGETYGYTF
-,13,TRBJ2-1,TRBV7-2,CASSPQLRGEQFF
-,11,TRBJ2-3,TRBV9,CASSRGDTQYF
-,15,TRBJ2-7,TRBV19,CASSDGGLDSYEQYF
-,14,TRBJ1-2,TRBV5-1,CASSLGGENYGYTF
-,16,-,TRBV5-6,CASSRQETAPSYEQYF
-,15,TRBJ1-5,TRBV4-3,CASSQDLTPNQPQHF
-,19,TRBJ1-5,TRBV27,CASSPGRRGRGLSNQPQHF
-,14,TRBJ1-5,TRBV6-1,CATRTGLGNQPQHF
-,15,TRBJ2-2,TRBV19,CASSHLAGNTGELFF